This T cell receptor beta chain came from a study of T cells in Graves' hyperthyroidism and ophthalmopathy. The CDR3 runs to 15 residues. CDR1 SNHLY and CDR2 FYNNEI come from the germline V gene. V lost 2 bases, J lost 6 bases, and 17 bases lay in between. Amplification of TCR beta CDR3 regions was performed using RNA transcripts as template. First-round RT-PCR targeting the TCR CDR3 was performed with the HTBI primer set. TCRdb reprocessed the multiplex PCR reads with MiXCR, giving one entry per CDR3 protein. Of under 300,000 distinct CDR3 sequences listed, about 14% are singletons. This clonotype has a count of ten or more.

The receptor's source is a woman in her twenties or thirties with Graves' hyperthyroidism that later progressed to Graves' ophthalmopathy. The J gene is TRBJ2-7, the V gene TRBV2, with a tentative D call TRBD2 (5 bases). Sequences were obtained from blood. The CDR3 is CASSEFRDNKVEQYF. The CDR3 DNA is TGTGCCAGCAGTGAATTCCGGGATAATAAAGTCGAGCAGTACTTC.